The text below deals with one TCR beta chain. Its antigen is as yet unknown. The record originates from a study of shared clonotypes between healthy human individuals. Study-level results: The rarefaction results pointed to incomplete sorted-subset sequencing despite large depth. Generation of non-shared clonotypes was less probable than generation of clonotypes shared by all four donors.

Each subset's genomic DNA was split evenly across several immunoSEQ plates. Produced via immunoSEQ multiplex PCR; TCRdb's table is partial and in-frame only. Of 1,500,000 or so clones detected, approximately 96% appear once; the ten largest clones hold approximately 1.1%. The CDR3 has 18 residues. Germline V lookup: CDR1 MDHEN, CDR2 SYDVKM. Trimming took 2 bases from V and 2 from J; bases not matched to a gene: 7. Material for sequencing was naive CD4+ T cells sorted from blood. Subset here: CD45RA+ positively selected. This receptor was identified in a young man in good health. The genes are TRBV28 and TRBJ2-7; 15 bases fit TRBD2. The CDR3 DNA reads as TGTGCCAGCAGTTTAGGGACTAGCGGGAGGTTGATACCCTACGAGCAGTACTTC. This gives the protein CASSLGTSGRLIPYEQYF.